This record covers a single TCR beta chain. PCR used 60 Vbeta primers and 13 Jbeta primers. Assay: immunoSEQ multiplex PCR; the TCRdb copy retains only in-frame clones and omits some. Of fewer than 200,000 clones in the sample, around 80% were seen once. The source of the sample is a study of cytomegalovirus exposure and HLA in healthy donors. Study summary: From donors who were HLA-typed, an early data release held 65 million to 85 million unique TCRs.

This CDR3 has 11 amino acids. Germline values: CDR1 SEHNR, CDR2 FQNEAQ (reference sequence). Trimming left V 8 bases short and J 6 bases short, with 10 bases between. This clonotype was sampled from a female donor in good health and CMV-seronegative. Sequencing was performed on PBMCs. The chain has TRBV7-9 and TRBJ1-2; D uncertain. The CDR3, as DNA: TGTGCCAGCGCAAGCGGCGATGGCTACACCTTC. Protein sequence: CASASGDGYTF. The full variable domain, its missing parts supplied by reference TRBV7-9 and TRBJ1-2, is DTGVSQNPRHKITKRGQNVTFRCDPISEHNRLYWYRQTLGQGPEFLTYFQNEAQLEKSRLLSDRFSAERPKGSFSTLEIQRTEQGDSAMYLCASASGDGYTFGSGTRLTVV.